The rows below give T cell receptor beta chains drawn from one sample of a study of blood T cell repertoires in COVID-19. Clones were read by immunoSEQ multiplex PCR, and TCRdb kept only the in-frame ones, dropping some. The profile covers roughly 240,000 clones, with 84% appearing a single time and about 2.1% taken by the ten largest. Sequencing input: peripheral blood. These receptors were obtained from a man aged 35 to 55 who had recovered from COVID-19. Each CDR3 is given with its conserved first and last residue. Each record gives: V gene, D gene, J gene, clone size, CDR3 protein, CDR3 DNA. D genes are given only for firm matches. Clone size is stated in some rows and not others, as once, few, many or a class when expanded.

TRBV19,-,TRBJ2-7,-,CASSISPGYEQYF,TGTGCCAGTAGTATCTCTCCGGGCTACGAGCAGTACTTC
TRBV10-2,-,TRBJ1-6,once,CASTLAGRNYSPLHF,TGCGCCAGCACCCTAGCTGGGAGGAATTATTCACCCCTCCACTTT
TRBV5-4,TRBD1,TRBJ1-6,-,CASSFRDRGVPLHF,TGTGCCAGCAGCTTCCGGGACAGGGGGGTACCCCTCCACTTT
TRBV7-8,-,TRBJ1-6,once,CASSLGDTYNSPLHF,TGTGCCAGCAGCTTAGGGGACACGTATAATTCACCCCTCCACTTT
TRBV3-1/TRBV3-2,TRBD2,TRBJ2-7,-,CASSPLRRVAGGGEREQYF,TGTGCCAGCAGCCCCCTGAGAAGGGTAGCGGGGGGCGGCGAGCGGGAGCAGTACTTC
TRBV2,TRBD1,TRBJ1-1,-,CASGIQGMAFF,TGTGCCAGCGGTATACAGGGGATGGCTTTCTTT
TRBV29-1,-,TRBJ1-1,-,CSVQTVMNTEAFF,TGCAGCGTCCAGACAGTCATGAACACTGAAGCTTTCTTT
TRBV29-1,-,TRBJ1-1,-,CSAQLGGGNTEAFF,TGCAGCGCCCAGCTTGGCGGCGGGAACACTGAAGCTTTCTTT
TRBV3-1/TRBV3-2,TRBD2,TRBJ2-7,-,CASSQHLAGGPEQYF,TGTGCCAGCAGCCAACACCTAGCGGGAGGCCCCGAGCAGTACTTC
TRBV14,-,TRBJ2-7,-,CASSQLKGTEPKRESYEQYF,TGTGCCAGCAGCCAACTCAAGGGGACAGAACCCAAGCGGGAGTCCTACGAGCAGTACTTC
TRBV18,TRBD1,TRBJ2-7,-,CASSPSLAGTGAYEQYF,TGTGCCAGCTCACCCTCTCTCGCCGGGACAGGAGCCTACGAGCAGTACTTC
TRBV19,-,TRBJ2-1,-,CASSRNRAGEQFF,TGTGCCAGTAGTAGGAACAGGGCGGGTGAGCAGTTCTTC
TRBV30,-,TRBJ1-3,-,CAWSVQGVGNTIYF,TGTGCCTGGAGTGTACAGGGCGTCGGAAACACCATATATTTT
TRBV5-8,TRBD2,TRBJ2-5,-,CASSLSTSGSPQETQYF,TGTGCCAGCAGCTTGTCGACTAGCGGGAGTCCTCAAGAGACCCAGTACTTC
TRBV6-5,-,TRBJ2-1,-,CASSYSRVRNEQFF,TGTGCCAGCAGTTACTCTCGGGTTCGCAATGAGCAGTTCTTC
TRBV11-2,-,TRBJ2-7,-,CASSLNPGSYEQYF,TGTGCCAGCAGCTTAAATCCAGGTTCCTACGAGCAGTACTTC
TRBV5-1,TRBD2,TRBJ2-7,-,CASRPGGGPYEQYF,TGCGCCAGCAGACCGGGGGGAGGACCCTACGAGCAGTACTTC
TRBV9,-,TRBJ2-1,-,CASSQPSSSYNEQFF,TGTGCCAGCAGCCAACCCTCTAGCTCCTACAATGAGCAGTTCTTC